This TCR beta chain comes out of a study of blood T cell repertoires in COVID-19. About the research overall: Sample material is recorded as cDNA or gDNA derived from T cells, B-cell-depleted T cells, or PBMCs.

Germline CDR1 LNHDA, CDR2 SQIVND (reference sequence). V was shortened by 6 bases and J by 3 bases, with 18 bases between the two germline ends. This CDR3 is 16 amino acids long. In the original workflow: Amplification with reference gene primers provided the estimates of nucleated cell counts. Clones were sequenced by immunoSEQ multiplex PCR, and TCRdb holds only the in-frame ones, with some missing. From that table come the V and J calls and clone size; the DNA was used to work out D and trimming. This sample has just over 300,000 clones, with approximately 86% found just once. The sequence derives from a man between 18 and 29 years old with active or convalescent COVID-19. Sequenced: peripheral blood. The V gene is TRBV19, the J gene TRBJ2-1; possible D gene TRBD2, 7 bases. The CDR3 region is CASRRAGATDYNEQFF. In DNA, the CDR3 is TGTGCCAGTAGGAGGGCGGGGGCGACAGACTACAATGAGCAGTTCTTC.